The subject of this entry is one TCR beta chain. This record comes from a study of blood T cell repertoires in COVID-19. Data came from immunoSEQ multiplex PCR; TCRdb stores just in-frame clones and leaves some out. The sample contains fewer than 150,000 clones, around 85% of which appear only once. Germline lookup yields CDR1 SQVTM and CDR2 ANQGSEA. V was clipped by 2 bases and J by 2 bases, with 7 bases between them. CDR3 length equals 13 residues. This chain uses TRBV29-1 with TRBJ1-3, with D possibly matching TRBD1 (5 bases). The material sequenced was peripheral blood. This sequence was found in a woman in her fifties or sixties with acute or convalescent COVID-19. CDR3 sequence reads: CSVERGTGNTIYF. The CDR3 DNA reads as TGCAGCGTTGAAAGGGGAACTGGAAACACCATATATTTT.